A single sample is the source of the 3 T cell receptor beta chains below, sequenced in a study of shared clonotypes between healthy human individuals. CD45RO negativity and positive selection for CCR7 defined naive CD8 cells, a population that excluded terminally differentiated effector memory CD45RA+ cells. Measured with immunoSEQ multiplex PCR; TCRdb has only the in-frame clones, and not every one. The data hold some 1,900,000 clones, with over 85% observed a single time. Sequencing was performed on naive CD8+ T cells sorted from blood. Receptors were obtained from a young man in good health.

The V call is TRBV27, the J call TRBJ2-2, with 9 nucleotides matching TRBD1. Germline V CDR1 and CDR2: MNHEY, SMNVEV (reference sequence). V was clipped by 3 bases and J by 0 bases; unmatched bases: 8. This CDR3 is built from 18 residues. CDR3 residues: CASSFGTGIVANTGELFF. CDR3 DNA sequence: TGTGCCAGCAGTTTCGGGACAGGGATAGTCGCGAACACCGGGGAGCTGTTTTTT.

The chain joins TRBV5-4 to TRBJ2-7; 8 nucleotides line up with TRBD1. Germline CDR1 reads SGHNT; CDR2 reads YYREEE (reference sequence). Trimming removed 0 bases from V and 6 bases from J; junction bases left unmatched: 5. CDR3 length: 14 residues. The CDR3 coding sequence is TGTGCCAGCAGCTTGGCGACAGGGGAAGGCGAGCAGTACTTC. It yields the protein CASSLATGEGEQYF. Full variable domain (missing parts from reference TRBV5-4 and TRBJ2-7): ETGVTQSPTHLIKTRGQQVTLRCSSQSGHNTVSWYQQALGQGPQFIFQYYREEENGRGNFPPRFSGLQFPNYSSELNVNALELDDSALYLCASSLATGEGEQYFGPGTRLTVT.

CDR3 sequence: CASSQGLGGQPQHF. The CDR3 DNA reads TGCGCCAGCAGCCAAGGACTGGGGGGTCAGCCCCAGCATTTT. V is TRBV4-1 and J is TRBJ1-5; possibly TRBD1 for D (5 bases). V lost 1 base to trimming and J lost 6 bases, with 10 bases between them. The germline V gene encodes CDR1 MGHRA and CDR2 YSYEKL. The CDR3 length is 14 residues.